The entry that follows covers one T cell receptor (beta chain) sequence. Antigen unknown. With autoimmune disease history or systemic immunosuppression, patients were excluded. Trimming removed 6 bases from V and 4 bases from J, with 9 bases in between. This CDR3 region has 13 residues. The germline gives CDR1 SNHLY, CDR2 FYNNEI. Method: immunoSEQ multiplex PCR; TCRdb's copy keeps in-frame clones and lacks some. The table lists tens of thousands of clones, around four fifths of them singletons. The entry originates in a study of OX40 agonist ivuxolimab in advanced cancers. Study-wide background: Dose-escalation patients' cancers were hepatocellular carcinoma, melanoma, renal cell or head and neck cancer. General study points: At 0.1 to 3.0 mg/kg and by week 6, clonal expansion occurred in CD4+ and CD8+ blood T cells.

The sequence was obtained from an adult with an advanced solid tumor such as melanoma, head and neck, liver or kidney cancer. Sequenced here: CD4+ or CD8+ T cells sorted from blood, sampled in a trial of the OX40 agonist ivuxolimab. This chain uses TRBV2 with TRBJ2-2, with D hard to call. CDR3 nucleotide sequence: TGTGCCAGCAGCTATGCCCTCACCGGGGAGCTGTTTTTT. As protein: CASSYALTGELFF.